One and the same sample provided the 25 T cell receptor beta chains below, sequenced in a study of CD8+CD57+ T cells in acquired aplastic anemia. Genomic DNA constituted the template upon which TCR beta VDJ and CDR3 profiling was performed. One entry per CDR3 protein results from TCRdb running MiXCR on the reads. Of 150,000 to 200,000 distinct CDR3 sequences in the sample, 64% were seen once. Material for sequencing was sorted CD4+, CD8+, or CD8+CD57+ T cells (not recorded which) from PBMCs. The origin of the receptors is a human donor with severe aplastic anemia or a healthy control (not recorded which).

CDR3 DNA sequence: TGCAGCGTTGAACCTAGCGGATCTTGGGCAGATACGCAGTATTTT. Residues: CSVEPSGSWADTQYF. The rearrangement joins TRBV29-1 to TRBJ2-3; 7 nucleotides align to TRBD2. CDR1 is SQVTM, CDR2 ANQGSEA, per germline. The CDR3 loop spans 15 amino acids. With 2 bases clipped from V and 4 bases from J, the junction kept 9 bases outside the gene matches.

This chain links TRBV7-2 with TRBJ2-7, with D perhaps matching TRBD2 (5 bases). Germline CDR1 SGHTA, CDR2 FQGNSA. The CDR3 spans 15 residues. V was clipped by 6 bases and J by 5 bases, with 20 bases between them. DNA for the CDR3: TGTGCCAGCAGTTCAAGCCGGGCCCCGCGGGACGAGCAGTACTTC. It specifies CASSSSRAPRDEQYF.

The DNA of the CDR3 is TGTGCCAGCAGCTTCTCCGCGGCGCAGTACTTC. This codes for CASSFSAAQYF. The J gene is TRBJ2-7, the V gene TRBV7-9; no definite D call. There are 11 residues in the CDR3. Trimming stripped 3 bases from V and 9 bases from J, with 9 bases between. The germline gives CDR1 SEHNR, CDR2 FQNEAQ (reference sequence).

This clonotype was detected only once. This chain joins TRBV13 and TRBJ1-2; 9 bases align to TRBD1. V shed 1 base, J shed 3 bases, and the junction held 12 bases outside the gene matches. The length of the CDR3 is 18 residues. The germline V gene has CDR1 PRHDT and CDR2 FYEKMQ (reference sequence). CDR3 residues: CASSLDQGGTGKDYGYTF. CDR3 DNA: TGTGCCAGCAGCTTAGACCAGGGGGGGACAGGGAAGGACTATGGCTACACCTTC.

The chain joins TRBV2 to TRBJ2-7, with D tentatively TRBD1 (5 bases). This CDR3 comprises 15 residues. Germline V gene data show CDR1 as SNHLY and CDR2 as FYNNEI. CDR3 bases: TGTGCTAGAGGAAGGGGTACGGACGGTTCCTACGAGCAGTACTTC. Protein sequence: CARGRGTDGSYEQYF.

This clonotype was picked up one time. The rearrangement links TRBV7-3 to TRBJ2-7; 9 bases align to TRBD2. The J call is in doubt because the DNA end fits TRBJ2-5 better. The CDR3 is made up of 16 amino acids. CDR1 is SGHTA, CDR2 FQGTGA, per germline. In nucleotides, the CDR3 is TGTGCCAGCAGCTTAAGAGGTCTAGCGGGGCAAGAGACCCAGTACTTC. Translated, it gives CASSLRGLAGQETQYF.

The chain links TRBV29-1 to TRBJ2-7; 8 bases agree with TRBD2. CDR1 is SQVTM, CDR2 ANQGSEA, per germline. The V and J ends lost 7 bases and 8 bases, in that order; junction bases with no gene match: 4. The CDR3 totals 10 residues. CDR3 sequence: CSGYSGKQYF. The DNA of the CDR3 is TGCAGCGGGTATAGCGGGAAGCAGTACTTC.

V is TRBV7-3 and J is TRBJ2-5; the match to TRBD1 covers 7 bases. The J call is doubtful: the DNA matches TRBJ2-1 better. Looked up from germline, CDR1 is SGHTA and CDR2 is FQGTGA. This CDR3 contains 13 residues. The CDR3 DNA reads as TGTGCCAGCAGCCCGCGACAGGGTGGGGTGCAGTTCTTC. Translation: CASSPRQGGVQFF.

The chain recombines TRBV20-1 with TRBJ2-5, with D uncertain. The ends were cut back, 2 bases at V and 2 bases at J, with 6 bases in the middle. The CDR3 has 12 residues. Germline lookup yields CDR1 DFQATT and CDR2 SNEGSKA (reference sequence). CDR3 sequence: CSARSLQETQYF. For the CDR3, the DNA is TGCAGTGCTAGATCCCTACAAGAGACCCAGTACTTC.

This clonotype appeared many times. The chain uses TRBV4-1 and TRBJ2-7; possible D gene TRBD2, 6 bases. V lost 0 bases, J lost 2 bases, and 17 bases lay in between. The length of the CDR3 is 17 residues. The germline V gene encodes CDR1 MGHRA and CDR2 YSYEKL. The CDR3 reads CASSQEGPGLLAYEQYF. The CDR3 DNA reads TGCGCCAGCAGCCAAGAGGGGCCGGGACTGTTAGCCTACGAGCAGTACTTC.

This clonotype was picked up a small number of times. The chain employs TRBV20-1 and TRBJ2-7; either TRBD1 or TRBD2 may supply D (7 bases each). Trimming removed 3 bases at V and 6 bases at J, with 15 bases between. Germline V gene sequence: CDR1 DFQATT, CDR2 SNEGSKA (reference sequence). CDR3 size: 13 residues. The CDR3 sequence: CSAREPGGAEQYF. The CDR3 nucleotides are TGCAGTGCTAGGGAGCCAGGGGGGGCCGAGCAGTACTTC.

The chain links TRBV7-9 to TRBJ2-7, with a possible D match to TRBD1 (5 bases). The CDR3 extends over 14 amino acids. Looked up from germline, CDR1 is SEHNR and CDR2 is FQNEAQ (reference sequence). V gave up 0 bases and J gave up 2 bases, with 8 bases separating them. CDR3 sequence: CASSLAQGTYEQYF. CDR3 in DNA: TGTGCCAGCAGCTTAGCGCAGGGAACCTACGAGCAGTACTTC.

This clonotype was found a few times. The chain carries TRBV7-9 and TRBJ1-1; 8 nucleotides line up with TRBD1. V lost 5 bases to trimming and J lost 5 bases; unmatched junction nucleotides: 10. Germline CDR1 SEHNR, CDR2 FQNEAQ (reference sequence). The CDR3 is 15 residues long. This CDR3 is CASSVQGAQGTEAFF. CDR3 coding DNA: TGTGCCAGCAGCGTCCAGGGGGCGCAAGGAACTGAAGCTTTCTTT.

The chain recombines TRBV20-1 with TRBJ2-1; perhaps TRBD2 as D (7 bases). This CDR3 comprises 16 residues. Germline loops: CDR1 DFQATT, CDR2 SNEGSKA (reference sequence). V dropped 0 bases and J dropped 9 bases, with 21 bases sitting between them. The CDR3 reads CSARDILEGGLVEQFF. CDR3 bases: TGCAGTGCTAGAGATATCTTGGAGGGGGGGCTCGTTGAGCAGTTCTTC.

The chain links TRBV7-9 to TRBJ2-7, with 7 bases aligning to TRBD1. CDR1 and CDR2 from the germline V gene are SEHNR and FQNEAQ (reference sequence). Trimming cost V 2 bases and J 0 bases; bases outside gene matches: 7. The CDR3 is 16 amino acids. The CDR3 protein is CASSLSRGQYSYEQYF. As DNA, the CDR3 is TGTGCCAGCAGCTTAAGTAGGGGACAGTACTCCTACGAGCAGTACTTC.

The chain is built from TRBV2 and TRBJ1-2, with 8 bases that match TRBD1. The CDR3 loop spans 17 amino acids. Looked up from germline, CDR1 is SNHLY and CDR2 is FYNNEI. The J segment lost 4 bases and the V segment lost 3 bases, leaving 13 bases of the junction unmatched. CDR3 in amino acids: CASSDWGGDRHFYGYTF. CDR3 coding DNA: TGTGCCAGCAGTGACTGGGGGGGGGACAGGCACTTCTATGGCTACACCTTC.

Concerning this clonotype itself: This may stem from a read error, because a much larger clone lies one nucleotide away. J is TRBJ2-1 and V is TRBV6-1; 12 bases fit TRBD2. Germline V CDR1 and CDR2: MNHNS, SASEGT. The CDR3 length is 15 residues. Here the CDR3 reads CASSYSSGGAGEQLF. CDR3 coding DNA: TGTGCCAGCAGTTACTCTAGCGGGGGGGCTGGTGAGCAGCTCTTC.

In this sample, this clonotype turned up many times. V usage is TRBV7-8 and J usage is TRBJ2-2, with D hard to call. This CDR3 is 13 amino acids long. Germline V gene data show CDR1 as SGHVS and CDR2 as FQNEAQ. Trimming removed 1 base at V and 6 bases at J, with 6 bases between. Written as DNA, the CDR3 is TGTGCCAGCAGCTTAGTGGGTCCCGGGGAGCTGTTTTTT. This codes for CASSLVGPGELFF. The variable domain in full, completed from reference TRBV7-8 and TRBJ2-2, reads GAGVSQSPRYKVAKRGQDVALRCDPISGHVSLFWYQQALGQGPEFLTYFQNEAQLDKSGLPSDRFFAERPEGSVSTLKIQRTQQEDSAVYLCASSLVGPGELFFGEGSRLTVL.

The genes are TRBV9 and TRBJ1-4, with D uncertain. This CDR3 is 14 amino acids long. CDR1 and CDR2 (germline): SGDLS, YYNGEE. The V end lost 4 bases, the J end lost 7 bases, and 14 bases lay between the germline ends. Written as DNA, the CDR3 is TGTGCCAGCAGCTTAGAAGGAGGGCCTGAAAAACTGTTTTTT. Amino acid sequence: CASSLEGGPEKLFF.

The rearrangement joins TRBV5-4 to TRBJ2-7, with 7 nucleotides matching TRBD1. Germline V lookup: CDR1 SGHNT, CDR2 YYREEE (reference sequence). This CDR3 has 17 amino acids. J lost 1 base, V lost 0 bases, and 10 bases had no gene match. The CDR3 here is CASSLARTGRRSYEQYF. The CDR3 DNA sequence: TGTGCCAGCAGCTTGGCAAGGACAGGAAGGAGGTCCTACGAGCAGTACTTC.

This clonotype appeared a few times. This rearrangement joins TRBV11-3 to TRBJ2-1; possibly TRBD2 for D (7 bases). CDR1 SGHNT and CDR2 YENEEA come from the germline V gene. The CDR3 is 14 amino acids. Between the trimmed V and J ends, which lost 5 bases and 5 bases, there was a span of 13 bases. The CDR3 loop reads CASSPRGADNEQFF. CDR3 nucleotides: TGTGCCAGCAGCCCACGGGGGGCGGACAATGAGCAGTTCTTC.

The V and J genes are TRBV24-1 and TRBJ2-2; D is possibly TRBD1 (5 bases). V was cut by 2 bases and J by 1 base, with 7 bases left in between. Germline V gives CDR1 KGHDR, CDR2 SFDVKD. CDR3 size: 15 residues. For the CDR3, the DNA is TGTGCCACCAGTGATTACAGGAGGAACACCGGGGAGCTGTTTTTT. Residues: CATSDYRRNTGELFF.

The table lists this clonotype with many counts. V usage is TRBV6-6 and J usage is TRBJ1-1, with unresolved D. Germline CDR1 MNHNY, CDR2 SVGAGI (reference sequence). V was pared by 3 bases and J by 5 bases, with 7 bases between. The CDR3 is 12 residues long. The CDR3 is CASSYMGTEAFF. The DNA for the CDR3 is TGTGCCAGCAGTTATATGGGGACTGAAGCTTTCTTT.

The gene calls are TRBV19 and TRBJ2-7, with 9 bases that match TRBD1. The CDR3 is 16 amino acids. The V gene's germline CDR1 is LNHDA and CDR2 SQIVND (reference sequence). The junction had 13 bases not matched to a gene; V was cut back by 5 bases and J by 5 bases. The CDR3 DNA reads as TGTGCCAGTAGTCCCCAGATGGGACAGGGTTTAAACGAGCAGTACTTC. Translating gives CASSPQMGQGLNEQYF.

CDR3: CASSPDLSSYNEQFF. The CDR3 coding sequence is TGTGCCAGCAGCCCTGACTTGAGCTCCTACAATGAGCAGTTCTTC. This sequence joins TRBV7-8 and TRBJ2-1; no firm D call. CDR3 size: 15 residues. CDR1 and CDR2 from the germline V gene are SGHVS and FQNEAQ. V shed 5 bases and J shed 0 bases, with 11 bases lying between them.